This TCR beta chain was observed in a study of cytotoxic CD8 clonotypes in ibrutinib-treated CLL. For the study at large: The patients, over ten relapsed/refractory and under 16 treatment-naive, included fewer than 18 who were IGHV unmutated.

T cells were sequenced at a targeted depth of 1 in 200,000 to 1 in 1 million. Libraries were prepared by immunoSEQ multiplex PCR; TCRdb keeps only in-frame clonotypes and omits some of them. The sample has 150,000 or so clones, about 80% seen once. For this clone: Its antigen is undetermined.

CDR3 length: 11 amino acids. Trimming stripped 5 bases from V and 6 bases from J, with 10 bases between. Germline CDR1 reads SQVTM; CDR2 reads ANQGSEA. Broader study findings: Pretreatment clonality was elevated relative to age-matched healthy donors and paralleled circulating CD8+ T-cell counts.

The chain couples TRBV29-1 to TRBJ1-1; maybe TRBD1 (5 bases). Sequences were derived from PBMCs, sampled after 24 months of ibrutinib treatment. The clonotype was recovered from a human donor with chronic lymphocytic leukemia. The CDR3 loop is CSVRGGAEAFF. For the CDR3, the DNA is TGCAGCGTTCGTGGGGGGGCTGAAGCTTTCTTT.